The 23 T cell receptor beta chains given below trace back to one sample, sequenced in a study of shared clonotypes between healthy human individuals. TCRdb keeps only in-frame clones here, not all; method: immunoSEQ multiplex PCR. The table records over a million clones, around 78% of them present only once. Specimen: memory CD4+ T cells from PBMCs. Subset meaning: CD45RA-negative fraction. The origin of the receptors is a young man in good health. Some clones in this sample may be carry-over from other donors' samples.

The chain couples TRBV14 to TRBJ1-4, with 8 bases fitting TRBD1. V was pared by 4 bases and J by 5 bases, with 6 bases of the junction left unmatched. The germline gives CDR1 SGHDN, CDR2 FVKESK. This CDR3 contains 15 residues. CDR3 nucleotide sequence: TGTGCCAGCAGCCGGACAGGGATTTGGAATGAAAAACTGTTTTTT. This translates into CASSRTGIWNEKLFF.

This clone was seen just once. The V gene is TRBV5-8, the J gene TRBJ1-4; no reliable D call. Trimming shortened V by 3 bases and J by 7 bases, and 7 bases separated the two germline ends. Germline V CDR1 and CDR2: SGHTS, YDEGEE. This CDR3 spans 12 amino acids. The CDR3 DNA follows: TGTGCCAGCAGCTCGACCCCTGAAAAACTGTTTTTT. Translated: CASSSTPEKLFF.

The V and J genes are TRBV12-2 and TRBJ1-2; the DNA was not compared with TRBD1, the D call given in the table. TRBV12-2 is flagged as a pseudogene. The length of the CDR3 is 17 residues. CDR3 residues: CASRLIRAICTLYGYTF. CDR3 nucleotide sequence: TGTGCAAGTCGCTTGATCAGGGCTATTTGTACACTCTATGGCTACACCTTC.

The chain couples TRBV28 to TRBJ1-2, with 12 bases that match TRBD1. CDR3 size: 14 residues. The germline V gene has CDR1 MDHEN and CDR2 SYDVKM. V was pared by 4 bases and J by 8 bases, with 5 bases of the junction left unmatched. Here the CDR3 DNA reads TGTGCCAGCAGTTCGGGACAGGGGGCACGGGGCTACACCTTC. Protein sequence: CASSSGQGARGYTF.

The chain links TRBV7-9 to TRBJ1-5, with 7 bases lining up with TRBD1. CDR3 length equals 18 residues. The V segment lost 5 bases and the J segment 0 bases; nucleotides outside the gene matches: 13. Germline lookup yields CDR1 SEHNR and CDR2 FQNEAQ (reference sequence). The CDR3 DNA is TGTGCCAGCAGCCCGACACAGGGGAGGCCATATAGCAATCAGCCCCAGCATTTT. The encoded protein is CASSPTQGRPYSNQPQHF.

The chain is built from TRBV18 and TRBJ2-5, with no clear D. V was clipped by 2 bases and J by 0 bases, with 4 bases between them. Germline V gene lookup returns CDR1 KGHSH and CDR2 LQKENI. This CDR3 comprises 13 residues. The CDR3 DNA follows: TGTGCCAGCTCACCAGCTAACCAAGAGACCCAGTACTTC. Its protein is CASSPANQETQYF.

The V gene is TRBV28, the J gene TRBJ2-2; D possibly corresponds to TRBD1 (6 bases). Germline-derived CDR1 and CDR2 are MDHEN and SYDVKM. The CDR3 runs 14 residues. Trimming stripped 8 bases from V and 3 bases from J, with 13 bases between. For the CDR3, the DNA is TGTGCCAGCTACGCCGGGACATACACCGGGGAGCTGTTTTTT. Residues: CASYAGTYTGELFF.

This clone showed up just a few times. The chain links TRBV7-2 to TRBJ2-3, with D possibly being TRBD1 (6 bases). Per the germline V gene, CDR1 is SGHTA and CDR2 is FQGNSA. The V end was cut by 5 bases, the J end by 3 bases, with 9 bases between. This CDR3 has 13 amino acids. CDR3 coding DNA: TGTGCCAGCAGCCGACAGGTTACAGATACGCAGTATTTT. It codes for CASSRQVTDTQYF.

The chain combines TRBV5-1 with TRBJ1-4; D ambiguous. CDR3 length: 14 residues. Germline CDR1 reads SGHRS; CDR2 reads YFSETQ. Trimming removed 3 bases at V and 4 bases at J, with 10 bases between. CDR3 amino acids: CASSSSVGNEKLFF. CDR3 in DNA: TGCGCCAGCAGCTCCTCCGTGGGTAATGAAAAACTGTTTTTT.

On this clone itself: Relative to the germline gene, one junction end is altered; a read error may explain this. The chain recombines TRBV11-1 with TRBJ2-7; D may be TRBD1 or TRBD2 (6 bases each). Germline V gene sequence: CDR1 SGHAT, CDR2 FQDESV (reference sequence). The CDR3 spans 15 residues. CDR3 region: CASSKGRPQGSVADF. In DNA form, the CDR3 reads TGTGCCAGCAGCAAAGGGCGTCCACAGGGCTCGGTAGCGGACTTC.

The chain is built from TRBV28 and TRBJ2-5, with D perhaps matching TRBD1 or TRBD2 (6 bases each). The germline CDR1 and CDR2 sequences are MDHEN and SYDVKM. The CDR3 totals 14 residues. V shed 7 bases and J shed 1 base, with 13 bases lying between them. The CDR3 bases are TGTGCCAGCACCCCCGGAGGGGGCCAAGAGACCCAGTACTTC. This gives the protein CASTPGGGQETQYF. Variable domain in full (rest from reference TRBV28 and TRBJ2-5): DVKVTQSSRYLVKRTGEKVFLECVQDMDHENMFWYRQDPGLGLRLIYFSYDVKMKEKGDIPEGYSVSREKKERFSLILESASTNQTSMYLCASTPGGGQETQYFGPGTRLLVL.

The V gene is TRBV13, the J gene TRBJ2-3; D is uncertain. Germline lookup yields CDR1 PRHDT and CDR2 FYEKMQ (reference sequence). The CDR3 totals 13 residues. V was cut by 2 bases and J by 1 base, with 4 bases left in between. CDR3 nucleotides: TGTGCCAGCAGCTTAAGCCGCACAGATACGCAGTATTTT. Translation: CASSLSRTDTQYF.

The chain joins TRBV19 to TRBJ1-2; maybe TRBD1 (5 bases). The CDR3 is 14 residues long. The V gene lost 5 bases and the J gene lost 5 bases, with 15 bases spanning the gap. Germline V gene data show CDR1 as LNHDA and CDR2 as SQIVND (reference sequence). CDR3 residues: CASSSYGTGYGYTF. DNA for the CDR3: TGTGCCAGTAGTTCCTACGGGACCGGTTATGGCTACACCTTC.

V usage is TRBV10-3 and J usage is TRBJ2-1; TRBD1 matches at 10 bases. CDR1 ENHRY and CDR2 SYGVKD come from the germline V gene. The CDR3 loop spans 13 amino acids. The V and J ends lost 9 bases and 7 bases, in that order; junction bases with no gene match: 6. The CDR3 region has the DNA TGTGCCATGTCCGGGACAGGGGATAATGAGCAGTTCTTC. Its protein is CAMSGTGDNEQFF.

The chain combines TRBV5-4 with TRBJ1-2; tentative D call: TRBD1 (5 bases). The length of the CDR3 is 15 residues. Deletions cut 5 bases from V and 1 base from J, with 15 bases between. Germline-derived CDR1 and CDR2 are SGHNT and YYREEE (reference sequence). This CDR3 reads CASSLGAGINYGYTF. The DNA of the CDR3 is TGTGCCAGCAGTCTTGGGGCAGGGATTAACTATGGCTACACCTTC.

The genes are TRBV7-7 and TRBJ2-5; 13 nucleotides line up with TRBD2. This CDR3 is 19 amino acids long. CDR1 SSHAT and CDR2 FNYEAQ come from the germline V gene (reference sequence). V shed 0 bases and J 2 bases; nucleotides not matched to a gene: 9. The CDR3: CASSLAPGLAGTGQETQYF. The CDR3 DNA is TGTGCCAGCAGCTTAGCGCCGGGACTAGCGGGAACCGGACAAGAGACCCAGTACTTC.

In DNA, the CDR3 is TGTGCCAGCAGCTGGTGGACGGAGACCCAGTACTTC. Its protein product is CASSWWTETQYF. The V and J genes are TRBV6-1 and TRBJ2-5, with D unclear. V lost 6 bases, J lost 5 bases, and 10 bases lay in between. The CDR3 is 12 amino acids. From germline, CDR1 is MNHNS and CDR2 SASEGT.

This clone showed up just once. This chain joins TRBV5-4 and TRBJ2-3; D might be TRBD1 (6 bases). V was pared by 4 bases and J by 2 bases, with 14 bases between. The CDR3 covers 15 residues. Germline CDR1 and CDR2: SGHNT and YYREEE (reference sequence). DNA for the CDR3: TGTGCCAGCAGCACACGCCAGGGGAACACAGATACGCAGTATTTT. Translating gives CASSTRQGNTDTQYF. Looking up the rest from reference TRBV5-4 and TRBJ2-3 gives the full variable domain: ETGVTQSPTHLIKTRGQQVTLRCSSQSGHNTVSWYQQALGQGPQFIFQYYREEENGRGNFPPRFSGLQFPNYSSELNVNALELDDSALYLCASSTRQGNTDTQYFGPGTRLTVL.

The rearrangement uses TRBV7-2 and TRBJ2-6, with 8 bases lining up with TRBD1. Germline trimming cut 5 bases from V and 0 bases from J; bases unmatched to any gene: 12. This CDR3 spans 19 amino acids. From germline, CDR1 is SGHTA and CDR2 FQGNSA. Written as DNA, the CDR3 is TGTGCCAGCAGCCGGCCGCGACAGGGGATTAGCTCTGGGGCCAACGTCCTGACTTTC. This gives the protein CASSRPRQGISSGANVLTF.

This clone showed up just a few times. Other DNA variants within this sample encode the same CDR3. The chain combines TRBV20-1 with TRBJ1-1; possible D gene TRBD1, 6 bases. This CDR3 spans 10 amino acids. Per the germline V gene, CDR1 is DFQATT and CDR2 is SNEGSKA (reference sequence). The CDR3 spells CRFRGTEAFF. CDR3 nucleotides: TGCAGGTTCAGGGGCACTGAAGCTTTCTTT.

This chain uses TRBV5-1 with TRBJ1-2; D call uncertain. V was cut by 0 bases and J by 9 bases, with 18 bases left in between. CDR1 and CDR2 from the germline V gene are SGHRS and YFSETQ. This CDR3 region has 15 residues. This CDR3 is CASSLGAKSRRSYTF. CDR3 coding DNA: TGCGCCAGCAGCTTGGGGGCGAAATCCCGGCGGAGCTACACCTTC.

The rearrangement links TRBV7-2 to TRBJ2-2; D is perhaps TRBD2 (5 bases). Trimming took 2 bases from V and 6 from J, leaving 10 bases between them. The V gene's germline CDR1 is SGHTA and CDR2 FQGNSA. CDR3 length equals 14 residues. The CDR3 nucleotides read TGTGCCAGCAGCTTATGGACCGGGGCCGGGGAGCTGTTTTTT. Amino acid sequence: CASSLWTGAGELFF.

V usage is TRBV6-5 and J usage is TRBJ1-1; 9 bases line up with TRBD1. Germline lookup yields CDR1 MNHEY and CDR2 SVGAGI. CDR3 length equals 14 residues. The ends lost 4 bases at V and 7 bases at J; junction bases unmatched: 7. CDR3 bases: TGTGCCAGCAGTTCCCCGGACAGGGGATTTGAAGCTTTCTTT. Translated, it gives CASSSPDRGFEAFF.